The rows below give T cell receptor beta chains drawn from one sample of a study of early T cells in non-severe SARS-CoV-2 infection. TCRdb ran MiXCR on the 5' RACE reads and lists one entry per CDR3 protein. This table has approximately 97,000 distinct CDR3 sequences, under 15% appearing once. The specimen was whole blood. Receptor source: an adult who was a healthcare worker with PCR-confirmed SARS-CoV-2 infection or an uninfected control (not recorded which). CDR3s leave out the opening cysteine and the closing phenylalanine or tryptophan. The D gene is left open where the match is weak.

D	J	V	CDR3
TRBD2	TRBJ2-1	TRBV20-1	SASQREGRQF
-	TRBJ2-5	TRBV4-3	ASSQVPDQETQY
TRBD1	TRBJ2-6	TRBV19	ASSGQGASGANVLT
-	TRBJ2-7	TRBV6-6	ASSSLPAIQY
TRBD1	TRBJ2-3	TRBV10-2	ASSAGDSNTDTQY
-	TRBJ2-3	TRBV5-4	ASSLDRTTDTQY
-	TRBJ1-5	TRBV5-1	VMSRGRNQPQH
-	TRBJ1-4	TRBV18	ASSPGQNNEKLF
-	TRBJ2-7	TRBV7-8	ASSSLRDGFYEQY
TRBD2	TRBJ2-5	TRBV20-1	SASNGRAVTQY
-	TRBJ1-1	TRBV11-2	ASSPRSGTEAF
-	TRBJ2-1	TRBV7-9	ASSRLNEQF
-	TRBJ2-7	TRBV7-9	ASSLVGKAYEQY
-	TRBJ1-1	TRBV5-6	ASSLAKDGMNTEAF
-	TRBJ2-5	TRBV27	ASSLYRGRQETQY
-	TRBJ2-1	TRBV19	ATSDSTYNEQF
TRBD1	TRBJ2-1	TRBV12-3/TRBV12-4	ASSPLGQVNNEQF
-	TRBJ2-1	TRBV3-1	ASSQDAASIDEQF
-	TRBJ2-7	TRBV30	AWSQGRYEQY
-	TRBJ2-1	TRBV3-1	ASSQGQRPDNEQF
-	TRBJ1-2	TRBV20-1	SATGYYGYT
-	TRBJ2-7	TRBV21-1	ASSHSPYEQY
-	TRBJ2-3	TRBV5-1	ASRVGTRHTTDTQY
TRBD1	TRBJ1-2	TRBV6-6	ASSYKTSTGGWDYGYT
-	TRBJ2-7	TRBV7-6	ASSLGLGQGNNEQY
TRBD1	TRBJ1-1	TRBV6-5	ASSYRGTGGTEAF
TRBD2	TRBJ2-1	TRBV3-1	ASSQESSGSKNEQF
-	TRBJ2-1	TRBV20-1	SARGTLHNEQF
-	TRBJ1-5	TRBV28	ASTSFGGANQPQH
-	TRBJ1-1	TRBV20-1	SARLREGTEAF
-	TRBJ2-5	TRBV25-1	ASSEYLRLGKQETQY
TRBD1	TRBJ2-3	TRBV12-3/TRBV12-4	ASSLPTGLSDTQY
-	TRBJ1-2	TRBV10-3	AISESTHGYT
-	TRBJ2-6	TRBV19	ASSIFSSGANVLT
TRBD1	TRBJ1-5	TRBV7-9	ASSSTGNSNQPQH
TRBD2	TRBJ2-7	TRBV12-3/TRBV12-4	ASSRGTSGWYEQY
-	TRBJ2-5	TRBV20-1	SARDPRRGETQY
TRBD2	TRBJ2-1	TRBV9	ASSVAGGPWEQF
TRBD1	TRBJ2-7	TRBV27	ASSITGGEQY
-	TRBJ2-2	TRBV6-4	ASSDRDTGELF
-	TRBJ2-1	TRBV18	ASSPPTGVRYNEQF
TRBD2	TRBJ2-1	TRBV2	ASSSGLAEGF
-	TRBJ1-1	TRBV6-5	ASSYGGRSFEAF
-	TRBJ1-4	TRBV3-1	ASSQELGGNEKLF
-	TRBJ2-1	TRBV11-2	ASSLTRTYNEQF
-	TRBJ1-1	TRBV3-1	ASSPRGSTEAF
-	TRBJ1-5	TRBV12-2	ASRLGPGTGSQPQH
-	TRBJ1-1	TRBV5-1	ATRSSTIDTEAF
TRBD1	TRBJ1-4	TRBV12-3/TRBV12-4	ASSPGTGEKLF
TRBD1	TRBJ1-1	TRBV9	ASRGQGSEAF
TRBD1	TRBJ2-7	TRBV29-1	SAQTGGLDEQY
-	TRBJ1-2	TRBV4-1	ASSQGAANYGYT
-	TRBJ2-7	TRBV5-4	ASSPYTRGGTYEQY